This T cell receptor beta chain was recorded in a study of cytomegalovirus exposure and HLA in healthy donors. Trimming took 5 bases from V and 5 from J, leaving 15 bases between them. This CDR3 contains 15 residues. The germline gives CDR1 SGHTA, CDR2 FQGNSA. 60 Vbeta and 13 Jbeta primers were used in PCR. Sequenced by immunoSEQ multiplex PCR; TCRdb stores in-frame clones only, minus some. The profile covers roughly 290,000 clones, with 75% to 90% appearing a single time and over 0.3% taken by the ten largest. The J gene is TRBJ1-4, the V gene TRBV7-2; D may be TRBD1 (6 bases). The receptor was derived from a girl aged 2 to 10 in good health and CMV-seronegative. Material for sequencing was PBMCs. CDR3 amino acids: CASSRMGAPNEKLFF. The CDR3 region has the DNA TGTGCCAGCAGCCGTATGGGGGCCCCAAATGAAAAACTGTTTTTT.